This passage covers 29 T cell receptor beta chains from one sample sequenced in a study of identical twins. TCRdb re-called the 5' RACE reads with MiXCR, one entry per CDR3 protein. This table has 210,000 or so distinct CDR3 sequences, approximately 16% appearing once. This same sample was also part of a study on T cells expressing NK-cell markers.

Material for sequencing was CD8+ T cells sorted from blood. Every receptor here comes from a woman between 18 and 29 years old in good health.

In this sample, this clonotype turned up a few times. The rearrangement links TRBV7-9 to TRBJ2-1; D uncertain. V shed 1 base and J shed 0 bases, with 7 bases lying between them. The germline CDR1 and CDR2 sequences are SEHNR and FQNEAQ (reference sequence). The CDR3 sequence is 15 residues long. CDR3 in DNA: TGTGCCAGCAGCTTAGTGGTTTACTCCTACAATGAGCAGTTCTTC. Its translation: CASSLVVYSYNEQFF.

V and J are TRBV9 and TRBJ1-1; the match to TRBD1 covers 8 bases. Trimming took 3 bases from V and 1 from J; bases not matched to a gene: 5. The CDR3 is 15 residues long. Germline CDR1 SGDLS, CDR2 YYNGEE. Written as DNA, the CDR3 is TGTGCCAGCAGCGATTCCGACAGGGGGAACACTGAAGCTTTCTTT. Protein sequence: CASSDSDRGNTEAFF. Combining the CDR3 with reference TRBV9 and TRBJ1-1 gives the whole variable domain DSGVTQTPKHLITATGQRVTLRCSPRSGDLSVYWYQQSLDQGLQFLIQYYNGEERAKGNILERFSAQQFPDLHSELNLSSLELGDSALYFCASSDSDRGNTEAFFGQGTRLTVV.

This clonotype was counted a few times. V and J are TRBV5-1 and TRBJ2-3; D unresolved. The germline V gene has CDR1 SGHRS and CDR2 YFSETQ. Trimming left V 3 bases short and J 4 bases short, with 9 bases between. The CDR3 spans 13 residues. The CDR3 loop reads CASSSDRPDTQYF. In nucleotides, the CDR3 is TGCGCCAGCAGCTCCGATCGTCCAGATACGCAGTATTTT.

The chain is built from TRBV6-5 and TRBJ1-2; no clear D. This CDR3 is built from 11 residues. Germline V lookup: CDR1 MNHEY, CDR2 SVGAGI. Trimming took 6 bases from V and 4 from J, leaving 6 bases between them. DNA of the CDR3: TGTGCCAGCAGGGGAGGCTATGGCTACACCTTC. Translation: CASRGGYGYTF.

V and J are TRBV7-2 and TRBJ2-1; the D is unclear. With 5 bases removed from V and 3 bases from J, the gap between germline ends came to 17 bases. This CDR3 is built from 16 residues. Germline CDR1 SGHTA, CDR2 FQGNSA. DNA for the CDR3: TGTGCCAGCAGCGAACACTGGACCGCCGTCTACAATGAGCAGTTCTTC. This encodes CASSEHWTAVYNEQFF.

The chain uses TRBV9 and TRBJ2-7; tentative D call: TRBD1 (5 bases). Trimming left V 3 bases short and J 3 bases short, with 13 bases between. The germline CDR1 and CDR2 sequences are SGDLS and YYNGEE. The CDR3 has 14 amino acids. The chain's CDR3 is CASSAQGTNYEQYF. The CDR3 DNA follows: TGTGCCAGCAGCGCGCAGGGTACTAACTACGAGCAGTACTTC. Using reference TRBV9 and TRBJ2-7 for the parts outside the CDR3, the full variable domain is DSGVTQTPKHLITATGQRVTLRCSPRSGDLSVYWYQQSLDQGLQFLIQYYNGEERAKGNILERFSAQQFPDLHSELNLSSLELGDSALYFCASSAQGTNYEQYFGPGTRLTVT.

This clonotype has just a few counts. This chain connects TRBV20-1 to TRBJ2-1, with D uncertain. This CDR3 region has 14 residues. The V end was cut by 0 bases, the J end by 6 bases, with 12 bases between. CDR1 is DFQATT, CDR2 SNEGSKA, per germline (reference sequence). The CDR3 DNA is TGCAGTGCTAGAGATATAGCTGAAGCCAATGAGCAGTTCTTC. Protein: CSARDIAEANEQFF.

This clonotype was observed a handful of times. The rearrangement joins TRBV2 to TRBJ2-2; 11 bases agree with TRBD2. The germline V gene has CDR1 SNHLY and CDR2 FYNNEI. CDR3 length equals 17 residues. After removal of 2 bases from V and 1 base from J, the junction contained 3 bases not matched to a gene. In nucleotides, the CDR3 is TGTGCCAGCAGTGAATTTAGCGGGAGGGAGAACACCGGGGAGCTGTTTTTT. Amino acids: CASSEFSGRENTGELFF.

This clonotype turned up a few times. In nucleotides, the CDR3 is TGTGCCAGCAGCTTGGTTTCGACGGGGGTCCGAGAGACCCAGTACTTC. It encodes CASSLVSTGVRETQYF. The chain joins TRBV5-5 to TRBJ2-5; possible D gene TRBD2, 6 bases. Trimming shortened V by 0 bases and J by 4 bases, and 16 bases separated the two germline ends. CDR3 length: 16 residues. Germline CDR1 and CDR2: SGHKS and YYEKEE (reference sequence). Using reference TRBV5-5 and TRBJ2-5 for the parts outside the CDR3, the full variable domain is DAGVTQSPTHLIKTRGQQVTLRCSPISGHKSVSWYQQVLGQGPQFIFQYYEKEERGRGNFPDRFSARQFPNYSSELNVNALLLGDSALYLCASSLVSTGVRETQYFGPGTRLLVL.

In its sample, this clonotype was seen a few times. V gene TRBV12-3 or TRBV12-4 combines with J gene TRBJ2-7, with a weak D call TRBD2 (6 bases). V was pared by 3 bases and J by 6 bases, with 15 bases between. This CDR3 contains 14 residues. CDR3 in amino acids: CASSLDTSHGEQYF. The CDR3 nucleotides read TGTGCCAGCAGTTTGGACACTAGCCACGGCGAGCAGTACTTC.

As DNA, the CDR3 is TGTGCCAGCAGTAAAACAGGTTCAGGGAATTCACCCCTCCACTTT. Translated: CASSKTGSGNSPLHF. This chain uses TRBV12-3 or TRBV12-4 with TRBJ1-6; perhaps TRBD1 as D (5 bases). The length of the CDR3 is 15 residues. Between the trimmed V and J ends, which lost 5 bases and 7 bases, there was a span of 15 bases.

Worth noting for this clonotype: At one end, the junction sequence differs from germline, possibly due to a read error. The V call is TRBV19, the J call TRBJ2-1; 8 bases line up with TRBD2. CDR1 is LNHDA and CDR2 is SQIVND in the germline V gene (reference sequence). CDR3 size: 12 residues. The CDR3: CASSITAGELIF. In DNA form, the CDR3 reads TGTGCCAGTAGTATCACAGCGGGAGAATTAATCTTC.

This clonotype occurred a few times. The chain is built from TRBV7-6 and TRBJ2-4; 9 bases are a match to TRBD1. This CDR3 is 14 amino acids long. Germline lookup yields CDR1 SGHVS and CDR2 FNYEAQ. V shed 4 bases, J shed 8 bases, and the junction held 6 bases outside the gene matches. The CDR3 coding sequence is TGTGCCAGCAGCTCCCGGGACAGGGTAGACATTCAGTACTTC. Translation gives CASSSRDRVDIQYF.

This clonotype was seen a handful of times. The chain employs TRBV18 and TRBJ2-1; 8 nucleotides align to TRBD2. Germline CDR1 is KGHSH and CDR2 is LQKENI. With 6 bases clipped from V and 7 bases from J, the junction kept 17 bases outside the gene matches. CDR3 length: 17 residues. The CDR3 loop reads CASSHAPGGPLGNEQFF. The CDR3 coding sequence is TGTGCCAGCTCGCATGCTCCGGGAGGGCCGTTGGGGAATGAGCAGTTCTTC.

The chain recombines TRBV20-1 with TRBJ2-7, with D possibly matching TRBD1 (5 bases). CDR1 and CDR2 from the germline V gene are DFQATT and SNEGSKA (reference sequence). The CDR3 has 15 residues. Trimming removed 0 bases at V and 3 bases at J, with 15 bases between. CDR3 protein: CSARDLGQPYYEQYF. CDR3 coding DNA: TGCAGTGCTAGAGATTTAGGACAACCCTACTACGAGCAGTACTTC.

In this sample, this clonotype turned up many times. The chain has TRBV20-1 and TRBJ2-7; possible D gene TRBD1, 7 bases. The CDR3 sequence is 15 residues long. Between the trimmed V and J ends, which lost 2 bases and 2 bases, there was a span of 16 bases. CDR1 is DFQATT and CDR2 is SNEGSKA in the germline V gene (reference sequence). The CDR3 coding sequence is TGCAGTGCTAGAATGCGCGGGACAGCCACCTACGAGCAGTACTTC. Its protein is CSARMRGTATYEQYF.

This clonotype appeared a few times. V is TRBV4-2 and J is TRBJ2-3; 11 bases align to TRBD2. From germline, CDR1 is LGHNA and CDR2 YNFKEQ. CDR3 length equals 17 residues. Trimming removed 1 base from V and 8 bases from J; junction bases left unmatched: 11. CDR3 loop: CASSQANPSGGLGTQYF. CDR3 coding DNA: TGTGCCAGCAGCCAAGCAAACCCTAGCGGGGGGCTTGGTACGCAGTATTTT.

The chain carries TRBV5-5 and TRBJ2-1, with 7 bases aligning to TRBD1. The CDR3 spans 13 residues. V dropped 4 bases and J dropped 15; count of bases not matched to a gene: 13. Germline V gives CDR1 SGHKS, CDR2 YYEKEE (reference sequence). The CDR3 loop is CASSVLKGDSLFF. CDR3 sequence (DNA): TGTGCCAGCAGCGTCCTTAAGGGGGACAGCTTGTTCTTC.

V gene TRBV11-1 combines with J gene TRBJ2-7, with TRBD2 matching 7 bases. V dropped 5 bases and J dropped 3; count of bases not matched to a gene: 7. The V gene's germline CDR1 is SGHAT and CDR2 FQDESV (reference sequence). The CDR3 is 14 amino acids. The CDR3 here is CASSRERGHYEQYF. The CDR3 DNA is TGTGCCAGCAGCCGGGAGCGGGGCCACTACGAGCAGTACTTC.

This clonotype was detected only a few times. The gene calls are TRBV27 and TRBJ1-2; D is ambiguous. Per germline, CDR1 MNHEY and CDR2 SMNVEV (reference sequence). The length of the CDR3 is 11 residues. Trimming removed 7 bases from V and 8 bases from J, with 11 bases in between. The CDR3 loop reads CASMGSWGYTF. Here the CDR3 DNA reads TGTGCCAGCATGGGCTCTTGGGGCTACACCTTC.

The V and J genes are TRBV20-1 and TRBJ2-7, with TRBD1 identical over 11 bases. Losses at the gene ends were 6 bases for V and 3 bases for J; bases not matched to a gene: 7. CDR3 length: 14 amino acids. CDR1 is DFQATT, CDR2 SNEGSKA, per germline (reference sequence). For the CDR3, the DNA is TGCAGTGCGCGATCCGGGACAGGGGGCTACGAGCAGTACTTC. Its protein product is CSARSGTGGYEQYF.

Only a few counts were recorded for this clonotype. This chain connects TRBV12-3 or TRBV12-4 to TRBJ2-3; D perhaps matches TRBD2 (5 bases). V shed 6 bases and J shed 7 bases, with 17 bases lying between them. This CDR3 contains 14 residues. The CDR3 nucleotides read TGTGCCAGCAGCCAGACTAAGCCCGCAAATACGCAGTATTTT. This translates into CASSQTKPANTQYF.

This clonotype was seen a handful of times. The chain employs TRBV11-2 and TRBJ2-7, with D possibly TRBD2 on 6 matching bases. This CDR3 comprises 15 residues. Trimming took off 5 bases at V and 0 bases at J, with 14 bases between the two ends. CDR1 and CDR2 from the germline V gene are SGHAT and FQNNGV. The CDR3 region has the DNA TGTGCCAGCAGCACAACGGGGAGGAGCTCCTACGAGCAGTACTTC. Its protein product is CASSTTGRSSYEQYF.

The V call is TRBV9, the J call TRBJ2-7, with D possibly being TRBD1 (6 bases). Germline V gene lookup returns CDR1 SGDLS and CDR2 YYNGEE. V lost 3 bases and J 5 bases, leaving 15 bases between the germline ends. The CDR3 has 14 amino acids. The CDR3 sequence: CASSASGARDEQYF. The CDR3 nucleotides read TGTGCCAGCAGCGCATCAGGGGCCCGGGACGAGCAGTACTTC.

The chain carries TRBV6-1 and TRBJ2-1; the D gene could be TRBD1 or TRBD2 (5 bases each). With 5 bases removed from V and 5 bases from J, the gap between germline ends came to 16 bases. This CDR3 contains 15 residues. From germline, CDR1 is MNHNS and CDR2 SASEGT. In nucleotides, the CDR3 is TGTGCCAGCAGTCCGGGACCCCCTTCCCACAATGAGCAGTTCTTC. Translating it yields CASSPGPPSHNEQFF.

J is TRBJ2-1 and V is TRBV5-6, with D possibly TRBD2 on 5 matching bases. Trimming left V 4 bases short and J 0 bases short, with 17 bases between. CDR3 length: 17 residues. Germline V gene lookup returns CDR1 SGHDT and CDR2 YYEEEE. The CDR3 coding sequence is TGTGCCAGCAGCCCGCTGACCACTAGGAACTCCTACAATGAGCAGTTCTTC. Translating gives CASSPLTTRNSYNEQFF.

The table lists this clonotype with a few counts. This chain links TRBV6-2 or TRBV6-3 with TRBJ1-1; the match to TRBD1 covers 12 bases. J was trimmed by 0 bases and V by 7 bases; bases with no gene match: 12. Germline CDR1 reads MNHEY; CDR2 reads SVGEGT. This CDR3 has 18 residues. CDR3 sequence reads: CASTYLIGTGGLNTEAFF. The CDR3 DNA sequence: TGTGCCAGCACCTACTTAATCGGGACAGGGGGCCTGAACACTGAAGCTTTCTTT.

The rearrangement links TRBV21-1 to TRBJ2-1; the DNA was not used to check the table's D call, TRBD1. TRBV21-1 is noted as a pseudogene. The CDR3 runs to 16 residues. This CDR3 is CASSKGGRDDYNEQFF. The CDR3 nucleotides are TGTGCCAGCAGCAAGGGGGGGCGGGACGATTACAATGAGCAGTTCTTC.

The CDR3 here is CASSTENTYEQYF. In nucleotides, the CDR3 is TGTGCCAGCAGCACTGAGAATACCTACGAGCAGTACTTC. The V call is TRBV11-2, the J call TRBJ2-7; D remains ambiguous. Germline CDR1 is SGHAT and CDR2 is FQNNGV. Trimming stripped 5 bases from V and 2 bases from J, with 10 bases between. CDR3 length: 13 amino acids.